These T cell receptor beta chains were read from a single sample in a study of blood T cell repertoires in COVID-19. Here immunoSEQ multiplex PCR was the method, and the copy in TCRdb shows in-frame clones only, minus some. The data show 180,000 or so clones, 89% seen once. The sequenced sample was PBMCs or T cells enriched from blood (not recorded which). These receptors came from a woman aged 40 to 49 with acute COVID-19. Each CDR3 is given with its conserved first and last residue. A D gene is named only where the DNA matches it firmly. Expanded clones get a size class; other rows say once, few or many, or leave the size out.

D: TRBD1; J: TRBJ2-3; V: TRBV5-1; size: NA; CDR3: CASGQAGYTQYF; DNA: TGCGCCAGCGGACAGGCCGGGTATACGCAGTATTTT
D: TRBD2; J: TRBJ2-3; V: TRBV7-6; size: NA; CDR3: CASSPRREGKGADTQYF; DNA: TGTGCCAGCAGCCCCCGGCGGGAGGGCAAAGGGGCAGATACGCAGTATTTT
D: TRBD1; J: TRBJ2-7; V: TRBV2; size: NA; CDR3: CASSYQGASYEQYF; DNA: TGTGCCAGCAGTTATCAGGGGGCTAGCTACGAGCAGTACTTC
D: TRBD1; J: TRBJ2-7; V: TRBV9; size: NA; CDR3: CASSASGGQGSYEQYF; DNA: TGTGCCAGCAGCGCCTCCGGGGGACAGGGTTCCTACGAGCAGTACTTC
D: NA; J: TRBJ1-1; V: TRBV5-4; size: few; CDR3: CATRQANTEAFF; DNA: TGTGCCACCCGACAGGCGAACACTGAAGCTTTCTTT
D: TRBD2; J: TRBJ2-2; V: TRBV5-1; size: NA; CDR3: CASSFGLADTGELFF; DNA: TGCGCCAGCAGCTTCGGACTAGCAGATACCGGGGAGCTGTTTTTT
D: TRBD1; J: TRBJ2-7; V: TRBV5-4; size: NA; CDR3: CASSWDRGEQYF; DNA: TGTGCCAGCAGCTGGGACAGGGGCGAGCAGTACTTC
D: NA; J: TRBJ2-4; V: TRBV19; size: NA; CDR3: CASTRGLLAKNIQYF; DNA: TGTGCCAGTACACGAGGACTACTAGCCAAAAACATTCAGTACTTC
D: TRBD1; J: TRBJ2-7; V: TRBV4-1; size: NA; CDR3: CASSQDVGTGGDEQYF; DNA: TGCGCCAGCAGCCAAGATGTGGGGACAGGGGGCGACGAGCAGTACTTC
D: NA; J: TRBJ2-3; V: TRBV6-5; size: NA; CDR3: CASSRYRDTDTQYF; DNA: TGTGCCAGCAGTCGGTACAGGGATACAGATACGCAGTATTTT
D: TRBD1; J: TRBJ2-7; V: TRBV18; size: NA; CDR3: CASSPPIGTGSYEQYF; DNA: TGTGCCAGCTCACCACCGATCGGGACAGGATCTTACGAGCAGTACTTC
D: NA; J: TRBJ2-1; V: TRBV18; size: NA; CDR3: CASSPEGASSYNEQFF; DNA: TGTGCCAGCTCACCCGAAGGGGCATCCTCCTACAATGAGCAGTTCTTC